A single sample is the source of the 7 T cell receptor beta chains below, sequenced in a study of blood T cells in healthy people across ages. It was with a sample-barcoded 5' primer and a J-beta primer mix that a second PCR of roughly 7 to 12 cycles was run. In TCRdb, the 5' RACE reads were re-called with MiXCR into one record per CDR3 protein. The sample has more than 1.4 million distinct CDR3 sequences, 42% seen once. The sample taken for sequencing was blood. These receptors came from a woman in her late teens or twenties in good health.

This chain connects TRBV7-3 to TRBJ1-2; 8 positions agree with TRBD1. This CDR3 comprises 14 residues. Germline V gene lookup returns CDR1 SGHTA and CDR2 FQGTGA. Unmatched junction bases numbered 6, after V lost 5 bases and J lost 4 bases. The CDR3 sequence is CASSLSGQGYGYTF. The CDR3 nucleotides are TGTGCCAGCAGCCTATCCGGACAGGGCTATGGCTACACCTTC.

The table lists this clonotype with a few counts. The rearrangement links TRBV13 to TRBJ2-3; perhaps TRBD2 as D (5 bases). Between the trimmed V and J ends, which lost 5 bases and 1 base, there was a span of 10 bases. Germline V CDR1 and CDR2: PRHDT, FYEKMQ (reference sequence). The CDR3 contains 14 residues. CDR3 in DNA: TGTGCCAGCAGCGGTAGCGAGGGCACAGATACGCAGTATTTT. This gives the protein CASSGSEGTDTQYF.

In this sample, this clonotype turned up a few times. The chain links TRBV4-1 to TRBJ2-1, with D unclear. V lost 9 bases and J lost 5, with 17 bases in between. The CDR3 contains 14 residues. Looked up from germline, CDR1 is MGHRA and CDR2 is YSYEKL. The DNA for the CDR3 is TGCGCCAGTAGCACCCAGGACCGAGACAATGAGCAGTTCTTC. The encoded protein is CASSTQDRDNEQFF.

CDR3 residues: CASRLRTGIQDTQYF. The DNA of the CDR3 is TGTGCCAGCAGACTTCGGACAGGAATTCAGGATACGCAGTATTTT. This sequence joins TRBV27 and TRBJ2-3, with TRBD1 matching 7 bases. The germline CDR1 and CDR2 sequences are MNHEY and SMNVEV (reference sequence). After removal of 6 bases from V and 6 bases from J, the junction contained 12 bases not matched to a gene. There are 15 residues in the CDR3.

This clonotype has more than one count but fewer than ten. The chain combines TRBV12-3 or TRBV12-4 with TRBJ1-4; TRBD1 aligns across 7 bases. The CDR3 is 18 amino acids. After removal of 4 bases from V and 0 bases from J, the junction contained 11 bases not matched to a gene. CDR3 loop: CASSWTLGTETTNEKLFF. In nucleotides, the CDR3 is TGTGCCAGCAGTTGGACCCTCGGGACAGAAACAACTAATGAAAAACTGTTTTTT.

As regards this clonotype: Its ends do not fully match the called genes, so a read error is possible. This chain joins TRBV6-5 and TRBJ2-1; D is perhaps TRBD2 (5 bases). Germline V lookup: CDR1 MNHEY, CDR2 SVGAGI. This CDR3 region has 15 residues. In DNA, the CDR3 is TGTGCCAGCAGTTACTCGAGGGCGGCTTACAGTGAGCAGTTCTTC. Protein sequence: CASSYSRAAYSEQFF.

This clonotype was picked up a small number of times. The rearrangement joins TRBV20-1 to TRBJ2-5, with TRBD2 matching 7 bases. V gave up 7 bases and J gave up 5 bases; unmatched junction bases: 10. The V gene's germline CDR1 is DFQATT and CDR2 SNEGSKA (reference sequence). CDR3 length equals 13 residues. In DNA, the CDR3 is TGCAGTGTTTTGCAGCGGGGCATTGAGACCCAGTACTTC. Translating it yields CSVLQRGIETQYF.